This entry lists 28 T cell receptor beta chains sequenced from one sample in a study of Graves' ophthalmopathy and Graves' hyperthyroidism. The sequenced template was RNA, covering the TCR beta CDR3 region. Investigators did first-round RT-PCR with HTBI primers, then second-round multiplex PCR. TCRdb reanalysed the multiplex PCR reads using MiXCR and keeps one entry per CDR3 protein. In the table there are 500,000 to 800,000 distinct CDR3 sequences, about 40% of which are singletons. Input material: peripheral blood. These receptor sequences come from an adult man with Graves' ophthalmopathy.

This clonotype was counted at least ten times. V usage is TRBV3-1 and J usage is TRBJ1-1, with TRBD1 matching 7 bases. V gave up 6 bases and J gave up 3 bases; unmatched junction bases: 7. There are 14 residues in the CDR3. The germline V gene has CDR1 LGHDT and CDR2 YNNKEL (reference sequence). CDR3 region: CASRRDSRDTEAFF. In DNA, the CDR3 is TGTGCCAGCAGACGGGACAGCCGGGACACTGAAGCTTTCTTT.

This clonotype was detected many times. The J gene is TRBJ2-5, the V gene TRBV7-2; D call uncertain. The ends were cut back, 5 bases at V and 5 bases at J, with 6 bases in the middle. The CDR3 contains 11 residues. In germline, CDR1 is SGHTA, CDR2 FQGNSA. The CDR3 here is CASSRMETQYF. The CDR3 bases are TGTGCCAGCAGCCGTATGGAGACCCAGTACTTC.

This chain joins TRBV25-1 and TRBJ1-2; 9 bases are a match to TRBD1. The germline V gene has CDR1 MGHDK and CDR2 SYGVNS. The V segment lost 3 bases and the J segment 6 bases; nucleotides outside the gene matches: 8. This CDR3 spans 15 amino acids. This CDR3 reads CASSDSGGQGDGYTF. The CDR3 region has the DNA TGTGCCAGCAGTGATAGTGGGGGACAGGGCGATGGCTACACCTTC.

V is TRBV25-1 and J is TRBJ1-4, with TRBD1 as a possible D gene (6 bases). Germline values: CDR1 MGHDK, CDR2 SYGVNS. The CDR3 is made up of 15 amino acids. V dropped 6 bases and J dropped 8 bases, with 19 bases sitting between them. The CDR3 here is CASSDPQGHPEKLFF. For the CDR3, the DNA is TGTGCCAGCAGCGACCCACAGGGACATCCGGAAAAACTGTTTTTT.

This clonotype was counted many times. The CDR3 coding sequence is TGTGCCAGCAGCCAAGCGTCGGTAGCGGGATACTACGAGCAGTACTTC. Translating gives CASSQASVAGYYEQYF. The V and J genes are TRBV14 and TRBJ2-7; 8 nucleotides line up with TRBD2. Germline trimming cut 1 base from V and 3 bases from J; bases unmatched to any gene: 8. CDR3 length: 16 amino acids. Germline assignment: CDR1 SGHDN and CDR2 FVKESK.

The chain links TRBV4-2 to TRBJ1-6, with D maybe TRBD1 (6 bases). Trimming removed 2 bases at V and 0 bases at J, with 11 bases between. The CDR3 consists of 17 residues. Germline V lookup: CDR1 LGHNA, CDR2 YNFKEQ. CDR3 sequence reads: CASSQIRDNSYNSPLHF. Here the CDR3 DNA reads TGTGCCAGCAGCCAAATCAGGGACAACTCCTATAATTCACCCCTCCACTTT.

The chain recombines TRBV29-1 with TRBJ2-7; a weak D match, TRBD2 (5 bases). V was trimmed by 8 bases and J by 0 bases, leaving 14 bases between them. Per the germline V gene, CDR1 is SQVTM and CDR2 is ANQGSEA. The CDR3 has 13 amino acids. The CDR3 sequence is CSLELTSSYEQYF. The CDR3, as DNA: TGCAGCTTAGAACTCACTAGCTCCTACGAGCAGTACTTC.

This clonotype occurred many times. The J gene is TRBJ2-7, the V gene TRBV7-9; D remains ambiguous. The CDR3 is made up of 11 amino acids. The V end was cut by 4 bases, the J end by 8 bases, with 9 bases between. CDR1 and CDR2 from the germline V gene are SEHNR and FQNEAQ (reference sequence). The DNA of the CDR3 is TGTGCCAGCAGCTCTAGTGCGCAGCAGTACTTC. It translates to CASSSSAQQYF.

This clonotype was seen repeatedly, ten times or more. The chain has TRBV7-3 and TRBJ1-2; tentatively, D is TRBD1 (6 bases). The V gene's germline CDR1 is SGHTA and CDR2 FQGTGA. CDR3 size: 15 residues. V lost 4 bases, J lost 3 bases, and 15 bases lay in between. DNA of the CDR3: TGTGCCAGCAGCTCCCCCCCAGGGGTAGACTATGGCTACACCTTC. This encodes CASSSPPGVDYGYTF.

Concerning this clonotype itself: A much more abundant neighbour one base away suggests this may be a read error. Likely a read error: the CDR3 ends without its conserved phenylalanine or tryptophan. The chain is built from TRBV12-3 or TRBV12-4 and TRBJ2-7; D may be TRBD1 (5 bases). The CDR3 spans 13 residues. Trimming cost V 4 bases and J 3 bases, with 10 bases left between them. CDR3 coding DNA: TGTGCCAGCAGTTCGAACCAGGGCTACGAGCAGTACCTC. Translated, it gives CASSSNQGYEQYL.

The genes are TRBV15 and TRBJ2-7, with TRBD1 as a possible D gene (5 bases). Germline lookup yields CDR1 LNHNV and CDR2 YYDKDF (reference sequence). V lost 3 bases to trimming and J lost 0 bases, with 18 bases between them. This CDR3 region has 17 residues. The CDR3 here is CATSSDQAGYSSYEQYF. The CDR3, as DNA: TGTGCCACCAGCAGCGACCAAGCAGGGTATAGCTCCTACGAGCAGTACTTC.

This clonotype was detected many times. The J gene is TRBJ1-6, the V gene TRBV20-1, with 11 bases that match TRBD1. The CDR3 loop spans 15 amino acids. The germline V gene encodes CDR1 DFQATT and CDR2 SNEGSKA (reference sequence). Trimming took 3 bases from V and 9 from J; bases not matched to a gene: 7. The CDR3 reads CSASEGTGGFSPLHF. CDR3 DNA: TGCAGTGCTAGCGAGGGGACAGGGGGTTTTTCACCCCTCCACTTT.

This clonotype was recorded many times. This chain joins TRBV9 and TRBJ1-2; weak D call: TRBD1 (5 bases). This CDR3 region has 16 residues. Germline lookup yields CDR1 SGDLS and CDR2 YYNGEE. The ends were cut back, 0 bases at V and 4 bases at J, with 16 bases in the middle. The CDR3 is CASSVAIGHTPYGYTF. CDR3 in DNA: TGTGCCAGCAGCGTAGCTATCGGACACACTCCCTATGGCTACACCTTC.

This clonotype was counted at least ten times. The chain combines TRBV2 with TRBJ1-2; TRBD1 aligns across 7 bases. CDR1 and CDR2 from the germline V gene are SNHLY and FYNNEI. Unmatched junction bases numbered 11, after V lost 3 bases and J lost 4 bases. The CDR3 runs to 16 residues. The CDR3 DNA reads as TGTGCCAGCAGTGACCGGGAGGGGGCGGATGGCTATGGCTACACCTTC. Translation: CASSDREGADGYGYTF.

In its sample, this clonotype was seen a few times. This CDR3 is CASSYLRGGGETQYF. Here the CDR3 DNA reads TGTGCCAGCAGTTACCTCCGGGGGGGCGGAGAGACCCAGTACTTC. The chain recombines TRBV6-6 with TRBJ2-5, with 8 nucleotides matching TRBD2. Trimming at V came to 2 bases and at J to 4 bases, leaving 6 bases not matched to a gene. In germline, CDR1 is MNHNY, CDR2 SVGAGI (reference sequence). This CDR3 has 15 residues.

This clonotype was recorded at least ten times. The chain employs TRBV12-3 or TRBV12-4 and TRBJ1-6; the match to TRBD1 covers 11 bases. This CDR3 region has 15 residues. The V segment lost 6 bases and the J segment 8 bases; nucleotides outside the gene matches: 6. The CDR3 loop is CASRRTGGVYSPLHF. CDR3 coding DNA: TGTGCCAGCAGGCGGACAGGGGGCGTTTATTCACCCCTCCACTTT.

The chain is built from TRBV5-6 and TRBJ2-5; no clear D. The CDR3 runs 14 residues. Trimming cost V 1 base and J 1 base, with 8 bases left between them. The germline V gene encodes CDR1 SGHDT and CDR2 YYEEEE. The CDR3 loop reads CASSLLSPQETQYF. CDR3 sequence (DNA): TGTGCCAGCAGCTTGTTGAGTCCCCAAGAGACCCAGTACTTC.

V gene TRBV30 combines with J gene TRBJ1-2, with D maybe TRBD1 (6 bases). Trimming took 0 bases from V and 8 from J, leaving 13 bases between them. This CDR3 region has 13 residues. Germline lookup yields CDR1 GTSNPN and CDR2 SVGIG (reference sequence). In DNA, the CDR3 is TGTGCCTGGAGTGTCCCTGTTAGGGGGGGCTACACCTTC. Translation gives CAWSVPVRGGYTF.

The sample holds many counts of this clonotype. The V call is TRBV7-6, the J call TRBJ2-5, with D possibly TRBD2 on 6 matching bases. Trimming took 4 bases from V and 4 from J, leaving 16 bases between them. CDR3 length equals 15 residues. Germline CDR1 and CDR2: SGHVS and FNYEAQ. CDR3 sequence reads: CASSSGLLGGETQYF. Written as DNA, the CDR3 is TGTGCCAGCAGCTCGGGACTCCTCGGAGGAGAGACCCAGTACTTC.

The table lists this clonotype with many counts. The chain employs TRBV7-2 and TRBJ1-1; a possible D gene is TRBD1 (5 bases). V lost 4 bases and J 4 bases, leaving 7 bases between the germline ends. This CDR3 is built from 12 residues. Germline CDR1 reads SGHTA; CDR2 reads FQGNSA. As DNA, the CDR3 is TGTGCCAGCAGCTGGAGGGGCACTGAAGCTTTCTTT. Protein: CASSWRGTEAFF. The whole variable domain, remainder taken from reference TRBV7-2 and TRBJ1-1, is GAGVSQSPSNKVTEKGKDVELRCDPISGHTALYWYRQSLGQGLEFLIYFQGNSAPDKSGLPSDRFSAERTGGSVSTLTIQRTQQEDSAVYLCASSWRGTEAFFGQGTRLTVV.

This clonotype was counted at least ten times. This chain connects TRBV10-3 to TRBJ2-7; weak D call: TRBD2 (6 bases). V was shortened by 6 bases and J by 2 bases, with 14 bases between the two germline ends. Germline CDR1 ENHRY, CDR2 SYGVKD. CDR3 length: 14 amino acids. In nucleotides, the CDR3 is TGTGCCATCAGGAGGGATGGGGGGACCTACGAGCAGTACTTC. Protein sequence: CAIRRDGGTYEQYF.

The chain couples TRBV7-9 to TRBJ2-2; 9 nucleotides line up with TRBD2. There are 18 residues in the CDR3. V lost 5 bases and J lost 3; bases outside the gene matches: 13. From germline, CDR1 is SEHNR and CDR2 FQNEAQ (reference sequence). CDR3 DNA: TGTGCCAGCAGCAAGGTAGCGGGAGTATTAGCCGACACCGGGGAGCTGTTTTTT. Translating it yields CASSKVAGVLADTGELFF.

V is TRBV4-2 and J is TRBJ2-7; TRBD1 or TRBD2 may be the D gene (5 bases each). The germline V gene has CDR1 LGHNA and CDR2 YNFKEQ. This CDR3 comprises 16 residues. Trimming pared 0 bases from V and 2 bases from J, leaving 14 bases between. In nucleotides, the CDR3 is TGTGCCAGCAGCCAAGATTTGGGGACGGCAGCCTACGAGCAGTACTTC. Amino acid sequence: CASSQDLGTAAYEQYF.

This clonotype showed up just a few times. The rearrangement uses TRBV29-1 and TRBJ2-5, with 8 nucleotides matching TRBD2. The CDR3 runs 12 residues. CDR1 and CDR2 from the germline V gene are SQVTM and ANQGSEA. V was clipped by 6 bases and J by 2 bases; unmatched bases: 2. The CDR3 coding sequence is TGCAGCGTCCCGGGAGGGCAAGAGACCCAGTACTTC. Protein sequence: CSVPGGQETQYF.

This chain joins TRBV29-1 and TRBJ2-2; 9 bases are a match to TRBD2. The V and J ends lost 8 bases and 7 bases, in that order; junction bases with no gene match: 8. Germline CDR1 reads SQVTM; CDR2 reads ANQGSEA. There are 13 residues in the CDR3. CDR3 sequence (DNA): TGCAGCTTTAGCGGGAGCGATGGCGGGGAGCTGTTTTTT. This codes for CSFSGSDGGELFF.

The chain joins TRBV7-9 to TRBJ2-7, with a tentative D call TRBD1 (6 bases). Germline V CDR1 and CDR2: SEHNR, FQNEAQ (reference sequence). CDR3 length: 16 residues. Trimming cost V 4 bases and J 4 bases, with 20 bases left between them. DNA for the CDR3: TGTGCCAGCAGCTCCTCCCGAGACAGGAGAAATTACGAGCAGTACTTC. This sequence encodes CASSSSRDRRNYEQYF. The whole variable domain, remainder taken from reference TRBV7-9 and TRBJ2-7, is DTGVSQNPRHKITKRGQNVTFRCDPISEHNRLYWYRQTLGQGPEFLTYFQNEAQLEKSRLLSDRFSAERPKGSFSTLEIQRTEQGDSAMYLCASSSSRDRRNYEQYFGPGTRLTVT.

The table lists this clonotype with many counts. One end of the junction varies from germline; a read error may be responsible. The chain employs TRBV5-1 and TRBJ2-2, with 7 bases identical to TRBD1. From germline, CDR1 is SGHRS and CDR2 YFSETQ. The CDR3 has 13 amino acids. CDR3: CASSPGQTGELFF. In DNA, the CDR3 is TGTGCCAGTAGTCCGGGACAGACCGGGGAGCTGTTTTTT.

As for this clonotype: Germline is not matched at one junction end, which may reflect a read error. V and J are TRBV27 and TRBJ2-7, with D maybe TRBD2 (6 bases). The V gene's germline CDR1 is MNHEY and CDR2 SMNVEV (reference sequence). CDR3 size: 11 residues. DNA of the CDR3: TGTGCCTGCAGTAAGGGACTCCTTGAGTACTTC. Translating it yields CACSKGLLEYF.